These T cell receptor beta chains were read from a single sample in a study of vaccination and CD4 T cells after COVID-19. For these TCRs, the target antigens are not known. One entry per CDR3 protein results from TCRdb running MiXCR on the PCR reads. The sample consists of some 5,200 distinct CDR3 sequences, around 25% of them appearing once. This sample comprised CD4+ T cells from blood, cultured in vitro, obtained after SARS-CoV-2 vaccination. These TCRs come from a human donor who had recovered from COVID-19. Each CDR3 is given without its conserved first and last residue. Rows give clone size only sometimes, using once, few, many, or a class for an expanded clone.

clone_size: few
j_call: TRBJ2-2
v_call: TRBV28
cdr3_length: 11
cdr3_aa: ASTDRGTGELF

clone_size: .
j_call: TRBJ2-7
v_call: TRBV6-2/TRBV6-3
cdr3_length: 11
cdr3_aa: ASSYRQDTQQY

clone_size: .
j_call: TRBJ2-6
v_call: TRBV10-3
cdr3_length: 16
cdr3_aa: AISDPRDREDGANVLT

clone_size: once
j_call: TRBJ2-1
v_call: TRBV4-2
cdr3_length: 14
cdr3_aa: ASSQTLAETYNEQF

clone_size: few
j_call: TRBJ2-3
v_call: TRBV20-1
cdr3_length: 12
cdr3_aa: SARRGGGTDTQY

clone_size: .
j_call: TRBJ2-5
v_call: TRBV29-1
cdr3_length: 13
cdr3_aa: SVRAMMGPGETQY

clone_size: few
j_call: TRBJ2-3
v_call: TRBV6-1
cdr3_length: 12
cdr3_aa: ASSQRAGTDTQY

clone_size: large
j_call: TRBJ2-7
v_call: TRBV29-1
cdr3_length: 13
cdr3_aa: SVDKGTSGSYEQY

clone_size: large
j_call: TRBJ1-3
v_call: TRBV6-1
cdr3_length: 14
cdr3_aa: ASRYTGRTSGNTIY

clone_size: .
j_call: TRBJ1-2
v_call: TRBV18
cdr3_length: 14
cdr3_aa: ASSPYNREGANGYT

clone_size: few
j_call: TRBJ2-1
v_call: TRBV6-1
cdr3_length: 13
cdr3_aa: ASSLLAGGYNEQF

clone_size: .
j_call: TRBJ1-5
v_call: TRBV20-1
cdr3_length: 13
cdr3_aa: SAYGDRALVQPQH

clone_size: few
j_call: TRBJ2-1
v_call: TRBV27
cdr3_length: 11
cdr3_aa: ASSLGPSGWQF

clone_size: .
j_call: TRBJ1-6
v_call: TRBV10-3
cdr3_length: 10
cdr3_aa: AISAINSPLH

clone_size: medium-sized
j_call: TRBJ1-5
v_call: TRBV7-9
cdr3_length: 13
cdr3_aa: ASSFGTASNQPQH

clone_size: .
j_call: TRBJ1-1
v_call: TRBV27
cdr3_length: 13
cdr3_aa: ASSRSPNSNTEAF

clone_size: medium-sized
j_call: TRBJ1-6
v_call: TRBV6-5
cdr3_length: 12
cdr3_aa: ASSYRGGGSPLH

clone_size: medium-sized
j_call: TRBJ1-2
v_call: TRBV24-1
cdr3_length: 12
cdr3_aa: ATSSPDSTADYT

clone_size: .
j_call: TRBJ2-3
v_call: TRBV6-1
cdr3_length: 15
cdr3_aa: ASSEELGGFGIDTQY

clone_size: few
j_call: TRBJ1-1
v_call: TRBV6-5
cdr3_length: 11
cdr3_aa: ASSYSGTGKAF

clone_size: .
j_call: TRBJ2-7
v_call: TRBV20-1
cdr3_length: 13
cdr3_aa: SAREIDRGGYEQY

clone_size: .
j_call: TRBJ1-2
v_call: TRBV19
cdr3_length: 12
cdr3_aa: ASSLSGTSIGYT

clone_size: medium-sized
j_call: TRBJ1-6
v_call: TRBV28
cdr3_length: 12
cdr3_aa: ASSRGQPDSPLH

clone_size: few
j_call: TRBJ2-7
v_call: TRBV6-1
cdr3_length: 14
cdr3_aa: ASSVTGETVSYEQY

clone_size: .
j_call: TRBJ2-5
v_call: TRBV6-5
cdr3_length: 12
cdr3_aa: ASSYSMPEETQY